A selection of T cell receptor beta chains follows, all from one sample in a study of PD-1 blockade in classical Hodgkin lymphoma. Measured with immunoSEQ multiplex PCR; TCRdb has only the in-frame clones, and not every one. The sample has some 15,000 clones; approximately 83% are singletons. This specimen was peripheral blood mononuclear cells (PBMCs), taken at baseline. All receptors come from a human donor with classical Hodgkin lymphoma. CDR3s include the opening cysteine and the closing phenylalanine or tryptophan. A D gene is named only where the DNA matches it firmly. Rows may omit the clone size; those that give it use once, few, many or a size class.

NA	TRBJ2-1	TRBV19	NA	TGTGCCAGTTCATCCATAGAGCAGTTCTTC	CASSSIEQFF
NA	TRBJ1-2	TRBV7-8	NA	TGTGCCAGCAGCTTAGAATGGAAAGGGCAGGGAACTAACTATGGCTACACCTTC	CASSLEWKGQGTNYGYTF
NA	TRBJ1-6	TRBV19	NA	TGTGCCAGTAGTATAGCGAGGCGAAGCTCCTATAATTCACCCCTCCACTTT	CASSIARRSSYNSPLHF
NA	TRBJ2-1	TRBV7-2	TRBD2	TGTGCCAGCAGCCCAAATGGACTAGCGGGGGTCTCTAGCAATGAGCAGTTCTTC	CASSPNGLAGVSSNEQFF
few	TRBJ2-1	TRBV5-1	TRBD1	TGCGCCAGCAGCCAAAGAACGCAGGGGGTAAACAATGAGCAGTTCTTC	CASSQRTQGVNNEQFF
NA	TRBJ1-1	TRBV5-1	NA	TGCGCCAGCAGCTTGAGTGCGGGGGAGAACACTGAAGCTTTCTTT	CASSLSAGENTEAFF
NA	TRBJ1-1	TRBV25-1	TRBD1	TGTGCCAGCAGTGAAGGTATAGGACAGGGGGCGGCTTTCTTT	CASSEGIGQGAAFF
NA	TRBJ2-1	TRBV7-9	NA	TGTGCCAGCAGCCCCCGGAGGGAAACAGGGGTGGGTGAGCAGTTCTTC	CASSPRRETGVGEQFF
NA	TRBJ2-7	TRBV7-2	TRBD1	TGTGCCAGCAGCTTAGCCGCGATTGACAGGGCCCTTAGGGGGCTGTACTTC	CASSLAAIDRALRGLYF
once	TRBJ2-2	TRBV9	NA	TGTGCCAGCAGCGTAGGAGGGTCCATAACCGGGGAGCTGTTTTTT	CASSVGGSITGELFF
NA	TRBJ2-5	TRBV5-1	NA	TGCGCCAGCAGCCCCTCGGGGGTTCAAGAGACCCAGTACTTC	CASSPSGVQETQYF
once	TRBJ1-3	TRBV7-2	NA	TGTGCCAGCAGCCCCGATGGAAACACCATATATTTT	CASSPDGNTIYF
once	TRBJ2-5	TRBV4-1	NA	TGCGCCAGCAGCCTACTGGTTTCTGGAGGAGGCCAGTACTTC	CASSLLVSGGGQYF
NA	TRBJ2-3	TRBV10-2	TRBD1	TGCGCCAGCAGACAGACAGGGGGCAGAAATACGCAGTATTTT	CASRQTGGRNTQYF
NA	TRBJ1-1	TRBV18	NA	TGTGCCAGCTCATCGACTCAGAAGGAGGCTGAAGCTTTCTTT	CASSSTQKEAEAFF
NA	TRBJ1-2	TRBV4-1	NA	TGCGCCAGCAGCCAAGATTCTGGCTATGGCTACACCTTC	CASSQDSGYGYTF
NA	TRBJ2-7	TRBV9	TRBD1	TGTGCCAGCAGCCCCGGGACAGGGAGATACGAGCAGTACTTC	CASSPGTGRYEQYF
NA	TRBJ1-1	TRBV5-6	NA	TGTGCCAGCAGCTTGGGAGGGGACCATGATGAAGCTTTCTTT	CASSLGGDHDEAFF
NA	TRBJ2-7	TRBV7-9	NA	TGTGCCAGCAGCCTTTTGGGGTATGCCTACGAGCAGTACTTC	CASSLLGYAYEQYF
NA	TRBJ1-2	TRBV28	TRBD1	TGTGCCAGCCTATCAGGACAGGGGACCTATGGCTACACCTTC	CASLSGQGTYGYTF
NA	TRBJ2-1	TRBV6-4	NA	TGTGCCAGCAGTGACGCATCTCTCGCAGGCGCTATCTCCTACAATGAGCAGTTCTTC	CASSDASLAGAISYNEQFF
NA	TRBJ1-1	TRBV7-7	NA	TGTGCTAGCAGCTTAGAACCGGGGAGGAGGTTTACTGAAGCTTTCTTT	CASSLEPGRRFTEAFF
few	TRBJ1-1	TRBV19	NA	TGTGCCAGTACCCCCGAAGTACGGAACACTGAAGCTTTCTTT	CASTPEVRNTEAFF
NA	TRBJ2-2	TRBV5-4	NA	TGTGCCAGCAGTTTGTTCACAGGGTCCGGATTTGCCGGGGAGCTGTTTTTT	CASSLFTGSGFAGELFF
NA	TRBJ1-4	TRBV7-9	NA	TGTGCCAGCAGCTCGATGAATCCGGGACGCACGTCGGAGGGTGAAAAACTGTTTTTT	CASSSMNPGRTSEGEKLFF
NA	TRBJ2-7	TRBV28	TRBD1	TGTGCCAGCAGTTTATTAGGGACAGGGAACTACGAGCAGTACTTC	CASSLLGTGNYEQYF
NA	TRBJ2-4	TRBV28	NA	TGTGCCAGCAGTTTCCGGGTTTCGTCCAAAAACATTCAGTACTTC	CASSFRVSSKNIQYF
once	TRBJ1-4	TRBV25-1	TRBD1	TGTGCCAGCAGTCAGGGGGCCCTAACTAATGAAAAACTGTTTTTT	CASSQGALTNEKLFF
NA	TRBJ1-3	TRBV9	NA	TGTGCCAGCAGCGGGGTAGAAGCTGGAAACACCATATATTTT	CASSGVEAGNTIYF
NA	TRBJ1-4	TRBV5-4	NA	TGTGCCAGCAGCTTGGGGGGACCTAATGAAAAACTGTTTTTT	CASSLGGPNEKLFF
NA	TRBJ1-4	TRBV7-9	TRBD1	TGTGCCAGCAGCTCCGGACAGGTTTTTTTGGGGCTGTTTTTT	CASSSGQVFLGLFF
NA	TRBJ1-3	TRBV7-7	TRBD1	TGTGCCAGCAGGTTACCGGACAGGGTTGGAAACACCATATATTTT	CASRLPDRVGNTIYF
NA	TRBJ2-7	TRBV19	TRBD2	TGTGCCAGTTCCCCGGGACTAGTGCCCTACGAGCAGTACTTC	CASSPGLVPYEQYF
once	TRBJ2-2	TRBV5-8	NA	TGTGCCAGCAGCTTGGGGGGTTCCGGGGAGCTGTTTTTT	CASSLGGSGELFF
NA	TRBJ1-1	TRBV18	NA	TGTGCCAGCTCGTCGGAAGATGAAGCTTTCTTT	CASSSEDEAFF
NA	TRBJ2-7	TRBV10-3	NA	TGTGCCATCAGTGAAAGCCAGGTCTACGAGCAGTACTTC	CAISESQVYEQYF
NA	TRBJ2-7	TRBV6-5	TRBD1	TGTGCCAGCACCCTGAGCGCAGGACAGGGCTACGAGCAGTACTTC	CASTLSAGQGYEQYF
NA	TRBJ1-5	TRBV7-7	NA	TGTGCTAGCAGCTTAGGATTCGATCAGCCCCAGCATTTT	CASSLGFDQPQHF
few	TRBJ1-1	TRBV5-1	NA	TGCGCCAGCAGCTTGGGCAGGGTCGGGACTGAAGCTTTCTTT	CASSLGRVGTEAFF
NA	TRBJ2-1	TRBV4-1	NA	TGCGCCAGCAGCCAAGGGTGGGCTAGTGGAGATAATGAGCAGTTCTTC	CASSQGWASGDNEQFF